This T cell receptor (beta chain) was captured in a study of T cell repertoires in cytomegalovirus infection. Study background: Recently identified HLA-C-restricted CMV epitopes were among the peptides used. Public TCR beta signatures indicated both CMV infection and matching HLA type. Study-level results: HLA-C-restricted CMV-specific TCR beta clonotypes were dominant in the ex vivo response.

TCRdb reanalysed the reads using MiXCR and keeps one entry per CDR3 protein. The table records approximately 500,000 distinct CDR3 sequences, 33% of them present only once. Trimming cost V 4 bases and J 7 bases, with 10 bases left between them. The germline CDR1 and CDR2 sequences are KGHDR and SFDVKD. This CDR3 contains 13 residues. Notes on this clonotype: Its target is not known.

The receptor was isolated from a human donor in good health (CMV status not recorded). Some clones in this sample may be carry-over from other donors' samples. The specimen comprised cultured PBMCs, sampled from culture after CMV antigen stimulation. This rearrangement joins TRBV24-1 to TRBJ2-1; D gene uncertain. CDR3 protein: CATSEPKRNEQFF. Here the CDR3 DNA reads TGTGCCACCAGTGAACCTAAGAGGAATGAGCAGTTCTTC.